This T cell receptor beta chain is drawn from a study of CXCR3-negative and CXCR3-positive naive CD8 T cells. Overall study findings and caveats: Relative to memory CD8+ cells, whose diversity was much lower, both naive subsets had comparably high diversity. Freshly isolated PBMCs were used in most assays, given partial CXCR3 loss after freezing.

The authors prepared UMI-labeled TRB cDNA libraries by 5' RACE. TCRdb reprocessed the 5' RACE reads, with one entry per CDR3 protein and no DNA. This sample's table reports tens of thousands of distinct CDR3 sequences. Sorting was done in triplicate for each CD8+ T cell subset (under 330,000 cells each). For this clonotype: Its antigen remains unknown.

The source is a human donor in good health. Some clones in this sample may be carry-over from other donors' samples. Material for sequencing was memory CD8+ T cells from blood.

CDR3 residues: CASSDSGGGSYNEQLF. The V call is TRBV6-4, the J call TRBJ2-1; the TRBD1 assignment by TCRdb is unverifiable without DNA. This CDR3 is built from 16 residues. Germline lookup yields CDR1 MRHNA and CDR2 SNTAGT.